This TCR beta chain stems from a study of blood T cell repertoires in COVID-19. In the study overall: The analysed material was cDNA or gDNA that came from T cells, B-cell-depleted T cells, or PBMCs.

Data came from immunoSEQ multiplex PCR; TCRdb stores just in-frame clones and leaves some out. Here the sample spans about 200,000 clones, about nine tenths being singletons. CDR3 size: 16 residues. The V gene lost 1 base and the J gene lost 0 bases, with 11 bases spanning the gap. Per the germline V gene, CDR1 is SGHNT and CDR2 is YYREEE (reference sequence). Sequenced sample: peripheral blood. The sequence was collected from a woman between 65 and 79 years old with acute or convalescent COVID-19. The rearrangement links TRBV5-4 to TRBJ1-3, with a tentative D call TRBD1 (6 bases). CDR3 DNA: TGTGCCAGCAGCTTGTTTCAGGGACACTCTGGAAACACCATATATTTT. It is translated as CASSLFQGHSGNTIYF.